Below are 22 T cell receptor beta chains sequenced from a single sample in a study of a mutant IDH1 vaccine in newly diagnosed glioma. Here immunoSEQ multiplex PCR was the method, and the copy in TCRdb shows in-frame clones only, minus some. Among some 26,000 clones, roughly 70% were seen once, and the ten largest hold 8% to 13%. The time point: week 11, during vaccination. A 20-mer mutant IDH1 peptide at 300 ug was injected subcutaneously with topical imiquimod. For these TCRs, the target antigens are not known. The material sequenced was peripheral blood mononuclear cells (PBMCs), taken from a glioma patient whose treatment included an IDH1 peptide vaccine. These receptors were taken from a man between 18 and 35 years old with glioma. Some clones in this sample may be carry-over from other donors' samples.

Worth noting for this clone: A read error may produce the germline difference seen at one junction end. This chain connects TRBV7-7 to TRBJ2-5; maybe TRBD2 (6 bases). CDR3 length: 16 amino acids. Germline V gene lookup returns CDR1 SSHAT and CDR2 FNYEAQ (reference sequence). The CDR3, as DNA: TGTGCTAGCAGCTCCCGGATGGCGGGGCGCGAAGAGACCCAGTACTTC. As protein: CASSSRMAGREETQYF. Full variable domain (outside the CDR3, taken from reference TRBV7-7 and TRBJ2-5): GAGVSQSPRYKVTKRGQDVTLRCDPISSHATLYWYQQALGQGPEFLTYFNYEAQPDKSGLPSDRFSAERPEGSISTLTIQRTEQRDSAMYRCASSSRMAGREETQYFGPGTRLLVL.

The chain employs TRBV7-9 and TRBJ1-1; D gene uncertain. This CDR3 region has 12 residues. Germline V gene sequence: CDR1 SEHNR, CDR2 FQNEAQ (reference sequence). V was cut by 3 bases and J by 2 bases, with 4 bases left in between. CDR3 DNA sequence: TGTGCCAGCAGCTTCACCAACACTGAAGCTTTCTTT. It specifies CASSFTNTEAFF.

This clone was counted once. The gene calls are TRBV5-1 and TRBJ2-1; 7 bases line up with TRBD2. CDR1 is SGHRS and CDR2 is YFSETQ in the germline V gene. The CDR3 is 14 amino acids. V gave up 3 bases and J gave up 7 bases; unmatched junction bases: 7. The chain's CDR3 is CASSWAGVVNEQFF. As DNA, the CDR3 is TGCGCCAGCAGCTGGGCGGGGGTTGTGAATGAGCAGTTCTTC.

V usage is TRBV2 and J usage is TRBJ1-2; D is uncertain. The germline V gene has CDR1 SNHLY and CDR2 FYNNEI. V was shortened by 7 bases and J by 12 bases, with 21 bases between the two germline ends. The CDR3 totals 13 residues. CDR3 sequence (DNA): TGTGCCAGCACCAGAACTTCTGGGGTCATTCACACCTTC. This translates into CASTRTSGVIHTF.

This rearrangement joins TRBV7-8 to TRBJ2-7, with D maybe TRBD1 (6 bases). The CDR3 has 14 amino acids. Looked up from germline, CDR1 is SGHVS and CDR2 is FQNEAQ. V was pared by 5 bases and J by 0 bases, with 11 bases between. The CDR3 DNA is TGTGCCAGCAGCCCGGCCAGGGGCTCCTACGAGCAGTACTTC. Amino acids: CASSPARGSYEQYF.

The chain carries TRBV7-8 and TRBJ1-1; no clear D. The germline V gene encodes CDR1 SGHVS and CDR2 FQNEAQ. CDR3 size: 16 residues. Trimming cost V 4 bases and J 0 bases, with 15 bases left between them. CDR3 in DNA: TGTGCCAGCAGCTACCGTTTTGGCGGAATGAACACTGAAGCTTTCTTT. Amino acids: CASSYRFGGMNTEAFF.

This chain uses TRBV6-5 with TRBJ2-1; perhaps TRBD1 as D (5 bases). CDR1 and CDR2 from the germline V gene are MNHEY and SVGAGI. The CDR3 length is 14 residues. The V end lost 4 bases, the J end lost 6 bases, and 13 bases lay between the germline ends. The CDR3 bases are TGTGCCAGCAGTTCAGGGTACGGGTTCAATGAGCAGTTCTTC. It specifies CASSSGYGFNEQFF.

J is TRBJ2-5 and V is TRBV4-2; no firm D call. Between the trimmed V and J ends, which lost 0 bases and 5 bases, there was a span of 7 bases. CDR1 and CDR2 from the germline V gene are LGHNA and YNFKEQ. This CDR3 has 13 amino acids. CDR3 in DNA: TGTGCCAGCAGCCAAGAGACATTTGAGACCCAGTACTTC. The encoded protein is CASSQETFETQYF.

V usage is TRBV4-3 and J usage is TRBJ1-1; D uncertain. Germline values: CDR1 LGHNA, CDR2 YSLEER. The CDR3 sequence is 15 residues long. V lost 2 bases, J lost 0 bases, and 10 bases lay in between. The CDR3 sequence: CASSQRGTLNTEAFF. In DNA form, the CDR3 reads TGCGCCAGCAGCCAACGGGGAACACTGAACACTGAAGCTTTCTTT.

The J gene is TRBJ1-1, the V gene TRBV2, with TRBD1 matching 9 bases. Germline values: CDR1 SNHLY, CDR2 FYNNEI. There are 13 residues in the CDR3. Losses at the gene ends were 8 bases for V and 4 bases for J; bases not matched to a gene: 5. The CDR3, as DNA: TGTGCCAGCCTAAAACAGGGGGCCACTGAAGCTTTCTTT. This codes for CASLKQGATEAFF.

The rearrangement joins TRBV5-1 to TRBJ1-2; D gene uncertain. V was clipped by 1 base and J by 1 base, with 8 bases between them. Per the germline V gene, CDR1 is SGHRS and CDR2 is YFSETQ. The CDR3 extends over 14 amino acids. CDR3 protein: CASSLSRNNYGYTF. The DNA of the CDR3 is TGCGCCAGCAGCTTGTCACGGAATAACTATGGCTACACCTTC.

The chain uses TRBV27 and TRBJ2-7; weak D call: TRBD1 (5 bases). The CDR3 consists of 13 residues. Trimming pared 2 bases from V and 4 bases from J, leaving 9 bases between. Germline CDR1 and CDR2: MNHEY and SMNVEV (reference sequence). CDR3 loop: CASSLRGPYEQYF. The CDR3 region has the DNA TGTGCCAGCAGTTTAAGGGGTCCGTACGAGCAGTACTTC.

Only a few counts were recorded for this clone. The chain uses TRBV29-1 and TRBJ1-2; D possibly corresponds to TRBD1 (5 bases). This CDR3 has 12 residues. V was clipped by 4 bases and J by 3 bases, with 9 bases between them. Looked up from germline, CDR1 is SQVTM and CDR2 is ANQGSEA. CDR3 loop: CSVVRVDYGYTF. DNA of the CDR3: TGCAGCGTTGTCAGGGTCGACTATGGCTACACCTTC.

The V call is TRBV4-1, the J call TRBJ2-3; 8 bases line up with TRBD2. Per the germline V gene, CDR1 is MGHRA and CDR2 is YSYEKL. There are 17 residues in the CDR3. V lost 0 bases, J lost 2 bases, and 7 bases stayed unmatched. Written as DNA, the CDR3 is TGCGCCAGCAGCCAAGAGATAGCGGGGATCGACACAGATACGCAGTATTTT. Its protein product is CASSQEIAGIDTDTQYF.

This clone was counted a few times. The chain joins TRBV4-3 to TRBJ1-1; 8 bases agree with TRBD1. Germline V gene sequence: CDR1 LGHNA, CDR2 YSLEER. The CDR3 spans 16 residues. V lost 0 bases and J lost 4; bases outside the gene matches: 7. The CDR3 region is CASSQEVGQGSTEAFF. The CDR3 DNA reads TGCGCCAGCAGCCAAGAGGTTGGACAGGGAAGCACTGAAGCTTTCTTT.

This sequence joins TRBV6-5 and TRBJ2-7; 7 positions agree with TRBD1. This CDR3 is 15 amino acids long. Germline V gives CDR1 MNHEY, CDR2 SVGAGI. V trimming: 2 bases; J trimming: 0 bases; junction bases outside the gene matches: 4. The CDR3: CASSYPSGGSYEQYF. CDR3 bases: TGTGCCAGCAGTTACCCGTCAGGGGGCTCCTACGAGCAGTACTTC.

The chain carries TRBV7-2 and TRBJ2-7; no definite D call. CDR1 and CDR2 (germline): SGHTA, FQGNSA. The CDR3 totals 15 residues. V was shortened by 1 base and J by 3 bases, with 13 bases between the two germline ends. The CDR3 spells CASSLGKQEYYEQYF. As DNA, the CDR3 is TGTGCCAGCAGCTTAGGGAAACAAGAATACTACGAGCAGTACTTC.

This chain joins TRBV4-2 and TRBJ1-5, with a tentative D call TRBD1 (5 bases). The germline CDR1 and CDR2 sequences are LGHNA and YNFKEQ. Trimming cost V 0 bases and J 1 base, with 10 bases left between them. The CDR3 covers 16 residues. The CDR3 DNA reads TGTGCCAGCAGCCAAGATTTCCCAGGGAGCAATCAGCCCCAGCATTTT. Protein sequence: CASSQDFPGSNQPQHF.

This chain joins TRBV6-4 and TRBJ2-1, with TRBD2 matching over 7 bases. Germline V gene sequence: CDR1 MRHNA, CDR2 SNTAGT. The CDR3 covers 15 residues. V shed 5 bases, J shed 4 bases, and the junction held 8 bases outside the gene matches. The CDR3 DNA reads TGTGCCAGCAGTAGTCGCGGGGGTCTTTACAATGAGCAGTTCTTC. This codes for CASSSRGGLYNEQFF.

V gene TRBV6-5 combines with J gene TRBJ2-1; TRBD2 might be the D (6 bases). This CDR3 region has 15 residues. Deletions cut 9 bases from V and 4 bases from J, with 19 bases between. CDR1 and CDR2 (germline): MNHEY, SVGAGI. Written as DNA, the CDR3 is TGTGCCAGTACCCCAAGTGGGGGGTTGTACAATGAGCAGTTCTTC. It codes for CASTPSGGLYNEQFF.

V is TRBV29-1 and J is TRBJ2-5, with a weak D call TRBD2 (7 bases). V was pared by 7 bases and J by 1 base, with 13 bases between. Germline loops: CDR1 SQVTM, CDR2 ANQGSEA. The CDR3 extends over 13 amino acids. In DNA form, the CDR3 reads TGCAGCGGGGGGGGGCTCCTCCAAGAGACCCAGTACTTC. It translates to CSGGGLLQETQYF. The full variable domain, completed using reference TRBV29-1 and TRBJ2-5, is SAVISQKPSRDICQRGTSLTIQCQVDSQVTMMFWYRQQPGQSLTLIATANQGSEATYESGFVIDKFPISRPNLTFSTLTVSNMSPEDSSIYLCSGGGLLQETQYFGPGTRLLVL.

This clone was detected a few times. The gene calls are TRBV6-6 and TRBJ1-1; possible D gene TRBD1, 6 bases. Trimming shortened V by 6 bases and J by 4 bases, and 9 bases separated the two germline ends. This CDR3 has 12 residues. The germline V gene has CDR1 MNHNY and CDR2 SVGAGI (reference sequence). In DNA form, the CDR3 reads TGTGCCAGCAGGCGAGGGGGCACTGAAGCTTTCTTT. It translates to CASRRGGTEAFF.